Detailed here is one T cell receptor beta chain. The antigen it binds to is not known. No base-level quality is on record; no much larger clone is a single base apart. At one collaborating source in Seattle, patients were enrolled during active infection and were followed longitudinally through the course of disease. Collaborating institutions collected whole blood in K2EDTA tubes following their own protocols. For TCRbeta analysis, collaborator samples were shipped as frozen whole blood, as isolated PBMCs, or as DNA extracted from either sample type. The sample is drawn from a study of blood T cell repertoires in COVID-19 (dated by TCRdb to about 2020). Looking at the study overall: Samples covering the acute and convalescent phases of COVID-19 were provided by collaborators in the United States, Italy and Spain. The material from the prospective study consisted of cDNA or gDNA derived from T cells, B-cell-depleted T cells, or PBMCs. The dataset comprised deeply sampled blood TCRbeta repertoires from subjects exposed to, actively infected with, or recovered from COVID-19. The repertoires were made available in a free public database intended to serve as a resource for research on the immune response to SARS-CoV-2. Samples came from the ongoing ImmuneRACE study (first 160 participants) plus 1,254 subjects from 6 global collaborators. The sample metadata nearly always contained a de-identified subject ID, COVID-19 status, age in years and sex. Where available, HLA class I and class II types were obtained from metadata supplied by the sample provider rather than from assay-based typing. Summary of the overall study and its limitations: Clinical and demographic metadata were provided uncurated, with the amount varying by source and participant.

TCRbeta CDR3 regions were amplified from genomic DNA using the immunoSEQ Assay, a bias-controlled multiplex PCR. The study's processing was this. Nucleated cell counts per sample were estimated from amplification of reference gene primers within the assay. Sequence reads were collapsed and filtered to measure the absolute abundance of every unique TCRbeta CDR3 rearrangement. For each sample, productive Simpson clonality was calculated by taking the square root of Simpson's diversity index across productive rearrangements. As stored in TCRdb, this immuneACCESS dataset retains in-frame rearrangements with V and J assigned. A fraction of the clones does not appear; measured against another copy, unresolved V genes explain less than half of the discrepancy, and the remainder lacks a known reason. The V and J calls and clone size come from that table; D and trimming were worked out from the DNA. The sample table holds roughly 30,000 clones, of which around 90% were seen once. The top ten clonotypes cover roughly 7.9% of the sample.

The CDR3 runs 13 residues from the cysteine to the phenylalanine. The retained sequence is limited to the CDR3, 39 bases, with the frame set at the first base. Trimming removed 4 bases from V and 2 bases from J, leaving 7 bases between the germline ends. CDR1 and CDR2 (ENHRY, SYGVKD) derive from the germline V gene. This TCR was recovered from a man between 60 and 75 years old with COVID-19, enrolled during active disease. Sequencing input: peripheral blood. The chain employs TRBV10-3 and TRBJ2-3, with TRBD1 perhaps the D gene, on 5 matching bases. The nucleotide sequence reads TGTGCCATCAGTGGACAGCTCACAGATACGCAGTATTTT. It encodes CAISGQLTDTQYF.